This T cell receptor beta chain was sequenced in a study of cytomegalovirus exposure and HLA in healthy donors. The PCR ran on 60 Vbeta and 13 Jbeta primers. The method was immunoSEQ multiplex PCR; TCRdb's version includes in-frame clones alone and lacks a portion of them. The sample has under 150,000 clones, roughly 80% seen once. The V and J ends lost 6 bases and 0 bases, in that order; junction bases with no gene match: 3. This CDR3 contains 14 residues. Per the germline V gene, CDR1 is MNHNS and CDR2 is SASEGT. Sequences were obtained from PBMCs. This sequence was found in a woman in her thirties or forties in good health and CMV-seropositive. The chain uses TRBV6-1 and TRBJ2-3; 7 bases agree with TRBD2. The CDR3 loop reads CASRLTSSTDTQYF. CDR3 DNA: TGTGCCAGCAGGTTGACTAGCAGCACAGATACGCAGTATTTT.